A single sample gave rise to the 19 T cell receptor beta chains below, sequenced in a study of Graves' ophthalmopathy and Graves' hyperthyroidism. TCR beta CDR3 amplification used RNA transcripts. Amplification began with first-round RT-PCR using HTBI primers, then second-round multiplex PCR was performed. TCRdb reanalysed the multiplex PCR reads using MiXCR and keeps one entry per CDR3 protein. The repertoire holds hundreds of thousands of distinct CDR3 sequences, 15% to 19% seen once, with about 7% in the top ten. The sequencing sample was made of peripheral blood. Receptors originate from a woman between 18 and 30 years old with stable Graves' hyperthyroidism.

This clonotype was detected many times. This chain joins TRBV7-9 and TRBJ2-2, with D uncertain. The CDR3 sequence is 14 residues long. V gave up 1 base and J gave up 7 bases, with 10 bases separating them. Per germline, CDR1 SEHNR and CDR2 FQNEAQ (reference sequence). DNA of the CDR3: TGTGCCAGCAGCTTAGGGTGGAGAAGCGGGGAGCTGTTTTTT. This gives the protein CASSLGWRSGELFF.

This clonotype was seen many times. The chain recombines TRBV6-5 with TRBJ2-2, with D perhaps matching TRBD1 or TRBD2 (5 bases each). Trimming pared 2 bases from V and 6 bases from J, leaving 13 bases between. Germline lookup yields CDR1 MNHEY and CDR2 SVGAGI. The CDR3 runs 15 residues. CDR3 residues: CASSYGGRVSGELFF. CDR3 bases: TGTGCCAGCAGTTACGGGGGTAGGGTCTCCGGGGAGCTGTTTTTT.

Many counts were recorded for this clonotype. V gene TRBV2 combines with J gene TRBJ2-7; D ambiguous. In germline, CDR1 is SNHLY, CDR2 FYNNEI. The V end was cut by 9 bases, the J end by 6 bases, with 12 bases between. The CDR3 has 11 amino acids. The CDR3, as DNA: TGTGCCAGTCCAGAAGGTGGCGAGCAGTACTTC. It encodes CASPEGGEQYF.

Remarks on this clonotype: This may arise from a read error, as a much more abundant clone is one base away. The chain carries TRBV13 and TRBJ2-7; TRBD2 is a possible D gene (6 bases). CDR3 length: 15 amino acids. CDR1 and CDR2 (germline): PRHDT, FYEKMQ (reference sequence). This chain's CDR3 is CASSRSTRLAYEQCF. For the CDR3, the DNA is TGTGCCAGCAGCCGTTCGACTAGGCTTGCCTACGAGCAGTGCTTC.

The table lists this clonotype with many counts. V and J are TRBV7-8 and TRBJ1-2; D not resolved. This CDR3 has 12 amino acids. V was cut by 5 bases and J by 2 bases, with 6 bases left in between. Germline V lookup: CDR1 SGHVS, CDR2 FQNEAQ. CDR3 coding DNA: TGTGCCAGCAGCCCGGACAACTATGGCTACACCTTC. Protein: CASSPDNYGYTF.

The sample holds many counts of this clonotype. The chain is built from TRBV5-5 and TRBJ1-2; possible D gene TRBD1, 6 bases. CDR1 and CDR2 (germline): SGHKS, YYEKEE (reference sequence). V lost 4 bases and J lost 3, with 16 bases in between. The CDR3 has 15 residues. In nucleotides, the CDR3 is TGTGCCAGCAGCCCCCGGACAGCGCCAGACTATGGCTACACCTTC. Encoded protein: CASSPRTAPDYGYTF.

A few counts support this clonotype. This chain links TRBV5-1 with TRBJ1-1; D possibly corresponds to TRBD1 (5 bases). Trimming cost V 6 bases and J 1 base, with 16 bases left between them. The CDR3 loop spans 15 amino acids. Germline lookup yields CDR1 SGHRS and CDR2 YFSETQ. The CDR3 reads CASNSPGLENTEAFF. The CDR3 bases are TGCGCCAGCAATTCTCCGGGACTCGAGAACACTGAAGCTTTCTTT.

Ten or more counts support this clonotype. The chain couples TRBV20-1 to TRBJ2-6; D ambiguous. Germline V gives CDR1 DFQATT, CDR2 SNEGSKA (reference sequence). The V and J ends lost 5 bases and 1 base respectively, with 6 bases between them. This CDR3 is built from 13 residues. The CDR3 reads CSAYESGANVLTF. The DNA of the CDR3 is TGCAGTGCTTATGAGTCTGGGGCCAACGTCCTGACTTTC.

Of note for this clonotype: The conserved phenylalanine or tryptophan normally closing the CDR3 is absent here, so this likely arose from a read error. This chain links TRBV4-1 with TRBJ2-5; D gene uncertain. CDR1 is MGHRA, CDR2 YSYEKL, per germline. The CDR3 is 15 amino acids. CDR3 bases: TGCGCCAGCAGCCAGATAGGGCTTCACGAAGAGGCCCAGTACTGC. As protein: CASSQIGLHEEAQYC.

This clonotype was counted ten times or more. V and J are TRBV6-1 and TRBJ2-7; D gene uncertain. The CDR3 runs to 12 residues. Germline values: CDR1 MNHNS, CDR2 SASEGT. In nucleotides, the CDR3 is TGTGTCTTTGACAACGGCCCCTACGAGCAGTACTTC. It encodes CVFDNGPYEQYF.

A few counts support this clonotype. V gene TRBV6-5 combines with J gene TRBJ2-5; no firm D call. Germline lookup yields CDR1 MNHEY and CDR2 SVGAGI. The CDR3 is made up of 13 amino acids. The V end was cut by 2 bases, the J end by 2 bases, with 6 bases between. In nucleotides, the CDR3 is TGTGCCAGCAGTTACGCGGATCAAGAGACCCAGTACTTC. This codes for CASSYADQETQYF.

This clonotype showed up many times. This chain connects TRBV19 to TRBJ1-5; the match to TRBD1 covers 7 bases. The CDR3 is 15 residues long. V lost 6 bases and J lost 3; bases outside the gene matches: 8. Germline CDR1 is LNHDA and CDR2 is SQIVND (reference sequence). CDR3 bases: TGTGCCAGTAGATACTCGGGACAGTACAATCAGCCCCAGCATTTT. This encodes CASRYSGQYNQPQHF.

This clonotype occurred a few times. The V gene is TRBV4-1, the J gene TRBJ1-1; a weak D match, TRBD1 (6 bases). The CDR3 spans 14 residues. V lost 1 base to trimming and J lost 7 bases, with 13 bases between them. CDR1 and CDR2 (germline): MGHRA, YSYEKL. The CDR3 here is CASSQGPRDNEAFF. The CDR3, as DNA: TGCGCCAGCAGCCAAGGGCCCCGGGACAATGAAGCTTTCTTT.

This clonotype was observed at least ten times. The CDR3, as DNA: TGTGCCAGCAGGGGGGGGGCCAGTCAGCCCCAGCATTTT. Its translation: CASRGGASQPQHF. The chain uses TRBV6-5 and TRBJ1-5; D perhaps matches TRBD1 (6 bases). Germline loops: CDR1 MNHEY, CDR2 SVGAGI. CDR3 length: 13 residues. V gave up 6 bases and J gave up 6 bases, with 12 bases separating them.

This clonotype showed up many times. The rearrangement uses TRBV20-1 and TRBJ2-1, with TRBD2 matching over 10 bases. The CDR3 loop spans 12 amino acids. Germline CDR1 and CDR2: DFQATT and SNEGSKA (reference sequence). With 6 bases clipped from V and 15 bases from J, the junction kept 11 bases outside the gene matches. The CDR3 loop reads CSAALSGGPTFF. Written as DNA, the CDR3 is TGCAGTGCCGCCCTTAGCGGGGGGCCTACGTTCTTC.

In this sample, this clonotype turned up many times. The rearrangement joins TRBV27 to TRBJ1-5; D remains ambiguous. Germline CDR1 MNHEY, CDR2 SMNVEV (reference sequence). The CDR3 covers 13 residues. V lost 2 bases and J lost 8, with 10 bases in between. The CDR3 sequence: CASSLAGYEPQHF. The CDR3 nucleotides read TGTGCCAGCAGTTTAGCGGGGTATGAGCCCCAGCATTTT.

This clonotype was counted at least ten times. This chain connects TRBV19 to TRBJ1-1, with D uncertain. Germline V CDR1 and CDR2: LNHDA, SQIVND (reference sequence). Trimming left V 6 bases short and J 4 bases short, with 9 bases between. This CDR3 spans 12 amino acids. CDR3 coding DNA: TGTGCCAGTAGCCAACCTAGCACTGAAGCTTTCTTT. Amino acid sequence: CASSQPSTEAFF.

There are many counts of this clonotype. The chain has TRBV24-1 and TRBJ2-7; 13 bases line up with TRBD2. Germline assignment: CDR1 KGHDR and CDR2 SFDVKD. The CDR3 totals 15 residues. V shed 5 bases and J 8 bases; nucleotides not matched to a gene: 8. The CDR3 DNA sequence: TGTGCCACCAGTGCCGGGACACTAGCGGGGGGGCAGCAGTACTTC. Translation: CATSAGTLAGGQQYF.

In its sample, this clonotype was seen a few times. The rearrangement joins TRBV12-3 or TRBV12-4 to TRBJ1-1; D remains unclear. V was trimmed by 2 bases and J by 0 bases, leaving 19 bases between them. This CDR3 has 18 residues. Here the CDR3 reads CASSLSGGGSELNTEAFF. Written as DNA, the CDR3 is TGTGCCAGCAGTTTAAGTGGAGGCGGGTCGGAATTGAACACTGAAGCTTTCTTT.